These 20 T cell receptor beta chains were all obtained from the same sample, sequenced in a study of blood T cell repertoires in COVID-19. TCRdb's table, derived via immunoSEQ multiplex PCR, lists solely in-frame clones and lacks some. In the table there are about 64,000 clones, around nine tenths of which are singletons. Sequenced sample: PBMCs or T cells enriched from blood (not recorded which). Source of these receptors: a woman between 40 and 50 years old who had recovered from COVID-19.

This clone is a singleton in its sample. The V call is TRBV5-5, the J call TRBJ1-1; 11 bases fit TRBD1. The germline V gene has CDR1 SGHKS and CDR2 YYEKEE (reference sequence). Trimming took 1 base from V and 4 from J; bases not matched to a gene: 12. The CDR3 length is 18 residues. The DNA of the CDR3 is TGTGCCAGCAGCTTGTTCGGGACAGGGGGAAGTGTGGGCACTGAAGCTTTCTTT. It specifies CASSLFGTGGSVGTEAFF.

The chain has TRBV18 and TRBJ2-5, with 7 positions matching TRBD1. The CDR3 contains 14 residues. From germline, CDR1 is KGHSH and CDR2 LQKENI. After removal of 3 bases from V and 4 bases from J, the junction contained 5 bases not matched to a gene. CDR3 residues: CASSPPWDRETQYF. The CDR3 DNA reads as TGTGCCAGCTCACCCCCGTGGGACAGAGAGACCCAGTACTTC. The complete variable domain, with remaining parts taken from reference TRBV18 and TRBJ2-5, reads NAGVMQNPRHLVRRRGQEARLRCSPMKGHSHVYWYRQLPEEGLKFMVYLQKENIIDESGMPKERFSAEFPKEGPSILRIQQVVRGDSAAYFCASSPPWDRETQYFGPGTRLLVL.

The chain joins TRBV7-8 to TRBJ2-1, with 11 nucleotides matching TRBD2. Germline CDR1 and CDR2: SGHVS and FQNEAQ. Losses at the gene ends were 1 base for V and 2 bases for J; bases not matched to a gene: 10. There are 19 residues in the CDR3. Here the CDR3 reads CASSLVEGLAGGTYNEQFF. The DNA for the CDR3 is TGTGCCAGCAGCTTAGTAGAAGGCCTAGCGGGGGGAACCTACAATGAGCAGTTCTTC.

The CDR3 sequence: CASGPGLSPEQYF. The CDR3 bases are TGTGCCAGCGGACCGGGACTTTCCCCAGAGCAGTACTTC. This rearrangement joins TRBV9 to TRBJ2-7; D may be TRBD2 (6 bases). The CDR3 runs 13 residues. The V and J ends lost 7 bases and 7 bases respectively, with 18 bases between them. The germline gives CDR1 SGDLS, CDR2 YYNGEE.

The J gene is TRBJ2-5, the V gene TRBV6-5, with a weak D call TRBD2 (6 bases). V shed 8 bases and J shed 2 bases, with 15 bases lying between them. The germline V gene encodes CDR1 MNHEY and CDR2 SVGAGI. CDR3 size: 14 residues. Here the CDR3 DNA reads TGTGCCAGCCCCGGAGGGTATGGACAAGAGACCCAGTACTTC. This encodes CASPGGYGQETQYF.

The chain recombines TRBV7-9 with TRBJ2-7; D gene uncertain. Germline V gene lookup returns CDR1 SEHNR and CDR2 FQNEAQ (reference sequence). With 5 bases removed from V and 4 bases from J, the gap between germline ends came to 6 bases. The CDR3 runs 11 residues. The CDR3 spells CASSPRYEQYF. DNA for the CDR3: TGTGCCAGCAGCCCGCGTTACGAGCAGTACTTC.

CDR3 residues: CATSRGVLPTGTSGSNEQFF. CDR3 DNA sequence: TGTGCCACCAGCAGGGGTGTCCTCCCCACCGGGACTAGCGGTTCTAATGAGCAGTTCTTC. This sequence joins TRBV15 and TRBJ2-1; 11 nucleotides line up with TRBD2. The CDR3 sequence is 20 residues long. CDR1 and CDR2 (germline): LNHNV, YYDKDF (reference sequence). Trimming took 3 bases from V and 7 from J; bases not matched to a gene: 20. Filled out from reference TRBV15 and TRBJ2-1, the complete variable domain reads DAMVIQNPRYQVTQFGKPVTLSCSQTLNHNVMYWYQQKSSQAPKLLFHYYDKDFNNEADTPDNFQSRRPNTSFCFLDIRSPGLGDTAMYLCATSRGVLPTGTSGSNEQFFGPGTRLTVL.

The gene calls are TRBV10-3 and TRBJ2-7, with 9 positions matching TRBD2. Germline CDR1 and CDR2: ENHRY and SYGVKD. The CDR3 loop spans 16 amino acids. V was clipped by 4 bases and J by 0 bases; unmatched bases: 7. CDR3 loop: CAISGLSAGGSYEQYF. In DNA, the CDR3 is TGTGCCATCAGTGGACTATCAGCGGGAGGCTCCTACGAGCAGTACTTC.

This clone was seen just once. The J gene is TRBJ2-1, the V gene TRBV5-1; 9 bases are shared with TRBD1. The V segment lost 0 bases and the J segment 4 bases; nucleotides outside the gene matches: 2. CDR3 length: 15 amino acids. Germline-derived CDR1 and CDR2 are SGHRS and YFSETQ. The chain's CDR3 is CASSLDRGLYNEQFF. The CDR3 bases are TGCGCCAGCAGCTTGGACAGGGGGCTATACAATGAGCAGTTCTTC. Full variable domain (remainder filled in from reference TRBV5-1 and TRBJ2-1): KAGVTQTPRYLIKTRGQQVTLSCSPISGHRSVSWYQQTPGQGLQFLFEYFSETQRNKGNFPGRFSGRQFSNSRSEMNVSTLELGDSALYLCASSLDRGLYNEQFFGPGTRLTVL.

The rearrangement links TRBV4-1 to TRBJ2-1, with 8 nucleotides matching TRBD2. V shed 5 bases and J 7 bases; nucleotides not matched to a gene: 10. Looked up from germline, CDR1 is MGHRA and CDR2 is YSYEKL. This CDR3 is built from 15 residues. The CDR3, as DNA: TGCGCCAGCAGCTTTGCGGGGGGAAGCCTGAATGAGCAGTTCTTC. Translating it yields CASSFAGGSLNEQFF.

The chain has TRBV6-5 and TRBJ2-5; D might be TRBD2 (6 bases). CDR1 is MNHEY, CDR2 SVGAGI, per germline. There are 12 residues in the CDR3. The V end lost 10 bases, the J end lost 1 base, and 10 bases lay between the germline ends. CDR3 in amino acids: CAIRDSQETQYF. Here the CDR3 DNA reads TGTGCCATACGGGACTCCCAAGAGACCCAGTACTTC.

The chain uses TRBV27 and TRBJ1-2; maybe TRBD1 (5 bases). The V gene's germline CDR1 is MNHEY and CDR2 SMNVEV (reference sequence). The CDR3 extends over 13 amino acids. The ends were cut back, 3 bases at V and 7 bases at J, with 12 bases in the middle. The CDR3 sequence: CASSFDRRRGYTF. The CDR3 region has the DNA TGTGCCAGCAGTTTTGACAGAAGACGTGGCTACACCTTC.

This sequence joins TRBV24-1 and TRBJ2-1; tentatively, D is TRBD2 (5 bases). V was trimmed by 5 bases and J by 1 base, leaving 14 bases between them. Germline V gene lookup returns CDR1 KGHDR and CDR2 SFDVKD. This CDR3 is 16 amino acids long. CDR3 amino acids: CATSGNREVSYNEQFF. The CDR3 DNA reads as TGTGCCACCAGTGGTAATCGGGAAGTGTCCTACAATGAGCAGTTCTTC.

This sequence joins TRBV12-3 or TRBV12-4 and TRBJ1-6; D ambiguous. The V end lost 4 bases, the J end lost 5 bases, and 6 bases lay between the germline ends. This CDR3 spans 13 amino acids. CDR3 protein: CASSSLHNSPLHF. CDR3 nucleotide sequence: TGTGCCAGCAGTTCCCTACATAATTCACCCCTCCACTTT.

The chain joins TRBV7-2 to TRBJ1-2; TRBD1 aligns across 11 bases. Losses at the gene ends were 4 bases for V and 7 bases for J; bases not matched to a gene: 8. Germline loops: CDR1 SGHTA, CDR2 FQGNSA. This CDR3 comprises 15 residues. CDR3 in DNA: TGTGCCAGCAGCTCCGTATTTGGACAGGGGGCTGGCTACACCTTC. As protein: CASSSVFGQGAGYTF.

The chain employs TRBV5-1 and TRBJ2-7, with D perhaps TRBD2 (8 bases). The V end lost 0 bases, the J end lost 2 bases, and 12 bases lay between the germline ends. This CDR3 comprises 15 residues. The germline CDR1 and CDR2 sequences are SGHRS and YFSETQ. CDR3 region: CASSLAGRGPYEQYF. CDR3 sequence (DNA): TGCGCCAGCAGCTTGGCCGGGAGGGGGCCCTACGAGCAGTACTTC.

The chain is built from TRBV27 and TRBJ1-5; the D gene is possibly TRBD1 (6 bases). This CDR3 is 15 amino acids long. V was cut by 5 bases and J by 2 bases, with 13 bases left in between. The germline V gene encodes CDR1 MNHEY and CDR2 SMNVEV (reference sequence). CDR3 loop: CASSPRGARNQPQHF. CDR3 sequence (DNA): TGTGCCAGCAGTCCCCGGGGGGCTCGCAATCAGCCCCAGCATTTT.

V is TRBV7-7 and J is TRBJ1-3, with a weak D call TRBD1 (5 bases). This CDR3 spans 15 amino acids. V was trimmed by 5 bases and J by 2 bases, leaving 13 bases between them. Germline V gene lookup returns CDR1 SSHAT and CDR2 FNYEAQ (reference sequence). DNA for the CDR3: TGTGCCAGCAGCCCCGGCGGGACGGCTGGAAACACCATATATTTT. It specifies CASSPGGTAGNTIYF.

This chain links TRBV7-6 with TRBJ2-7, with TRBD1 matching over 12 bases. CDR1 and CDR2 from the germline V gene are SGHVS and FNYEAQ. Germline trimming cut 1 base from V and 7 bases from J; bases unmatched to any gene: 5. This CDR3 comprises 15 residues. The CDR3 region is CASSLEGQGASEQYF. The DNA of the CDR3 is TGTGCCAGCAGCTTAGAGGGACAGGGGGCGTCAGAGCAGTACTTC.

The rearrangement links TRBV19 to TRBJ1-5; maybe TRBD1 (5 bases). CDR3 length: 14 amino acids. Germline lookup yields CDR1 LNHDA and CDR2 SQIVND (reference sequence). V gave up 5 bases and J gave up 6 bases, with 14 bases separating them. The CDR3 DNA reads TGTGCCAGTAGTCCGGTGCAGGGTCCTCAGCCCCAGCATTTT. Translated, it gives CASSPVQGPQPQHF.